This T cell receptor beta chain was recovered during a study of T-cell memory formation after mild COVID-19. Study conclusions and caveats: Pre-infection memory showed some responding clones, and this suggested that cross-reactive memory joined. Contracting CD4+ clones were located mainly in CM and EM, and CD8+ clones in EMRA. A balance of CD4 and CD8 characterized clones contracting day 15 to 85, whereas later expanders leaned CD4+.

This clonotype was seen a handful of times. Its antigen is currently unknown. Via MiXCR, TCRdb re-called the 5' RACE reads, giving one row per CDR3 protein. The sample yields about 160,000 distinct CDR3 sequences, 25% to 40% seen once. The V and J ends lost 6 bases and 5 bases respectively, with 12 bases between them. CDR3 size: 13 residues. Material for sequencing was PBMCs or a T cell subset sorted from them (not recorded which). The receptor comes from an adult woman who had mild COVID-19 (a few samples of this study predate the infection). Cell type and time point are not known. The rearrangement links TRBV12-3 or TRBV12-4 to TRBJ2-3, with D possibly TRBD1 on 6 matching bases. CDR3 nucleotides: TGTGCCAGCAGAGGGGGTTTCGTAGATACGCAGTATTTT. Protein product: CASRGGFVDTQYF.